This T cell receptor beta chain was profiled in a study of blood T cells in healthy people across ages. Study-level points and caveats: The unsorted PBMCs prevented any conclusive comparison of naive versus antigen-experienced cells.

This CDR3 contains 15 residues. With V trimmed by 6 bases and J by 3 bases, 9 bases remained unmatched. This clonotype was counted a few times. No antigen is known for it. A J-beta primer mix and a sample-barcoded 5' primer were used in a second PCR of about 7 to 12 cycles. Every cDNA molecule carried a tag from a template-switch adaptor bearing 12 random nucleotides. Each CDR3 protein is one row after TCRdb ran MiXCR on the 5' RACE reads. Of 580,000 or so distinct CDR3 sequences in the sample, under 55% were seen once. Per sample, extraction of total RNA gave at least 5.5 micrograms in every case. Sequenced sample: blood. This sequence was found in a man at least 80 years old in good health. The chain carries TRBV12-3 or TRBV12-4 and TRBJ2-7, with 9 bases that match TRBD1. CDR3 coding DNA: TGTGCCAGCAGCGACCCGGGACAGGGTGTCTACGAGCAGTACTTC. As protein: CASSDPGQGVYEQYF.